One sample yielded the 28 T cell receptor beta chains listed below, sequenced in a study of T cell repertoires in ileal Crohn's disease. The protocol was immunoSEQ multiplex PCR, while the TCRdb copy is restricted to in-frame clones and leaves out a portion. The table includes approximately 27,000 clones, 80% detected once. Sequenced: ileal tissue. The receptors derive from an adult with Crohn's disease.

This chain joins TRBV7-9 and TRBJ1-5; 7 bases fit TRBD1. Looked up from germline, CDR1 is SEHNR and CDR2 is FQNEAQ (reference sequence). The CDR3 is 14 residues long. J gave up 6 bases and V 6 bases, and 8 bases lay outside the gene matches. DNA of the CDR3: TGTGCCAGCAGTCAACAGGGGCCGGCTCAGCCCCAGCATTTT. This gives the protein CASSQQGPAQPQHF. The complete variable domain, with remaining parts taken from reference TRBV7-9 and TRBJ1-5, reads DTGVSQNPRHKITKRGQNVTFRCDPISEHNRLYWYRQTLGQGPEFLTYFQNEAQLEKSRLLSDRFSAERPKGSFSTLEIQRTEQGDSAMYLCASSQQGPAQPQHFGDGTRLSIL.

The gene calls are TRBV27 and TRBJ2-3; 7 nucleotides line up with TRBD1. CDR3 length: 15 amino acids. Germline V gene sequence: CDR1 MNHEY, CDR2 SMNVEV (reference sequence). V lost 4 bases, J lost 6 bases, and 10 bases stayed unmatched. CDR3 coding DNA: TGTGCCAGCAGTTGGACAGGCAACCAAGGGGATACGCAGTATTTT. Its protein product is CASSWTGNQGDTQYF.

The J gene is TRBJ2-7, the V gene TRBV19; D is perhaps TRBD1 (7 bases). Germline CDR1 and CDR2: LNHDA and SQIVND (reference sequence). The CDR3 loop spans 12 amino acids. V lost 6 bases and J 3 bases, leaving 9 bases between the germline ends. Here the CDR3 reads CASSRGDYEQYF. The DNA of the CDR3 is TGTGCCAGTAGCAGGGGGGACTACGAGCAGTACTTC.

The chain employs TRBV5-1 and TRBJ2-3, with a weak D call TRBD2 (5 bases). CDR1 SGHRS and CDR2 YFSETQ come from the germline V gene. The CDR3 has 15 amino acids. The V gene lost 0 bases and the J gene lost 3 bases, with 11 bases spanning the gap. The CDR3 DNA is TGCGCCAGCAGCTTGGCCGGCGGGTTAACAGATACGCAGTATTTT. Translating gives CASSLAGGLTDTQYF.

The V call is TRBV19, the J call TRBJ2-6; D unclear. This CDR3 region has 14 residues. The V and J ends lost 4 bases and 2 bases respectively, with 6 bases between them. CDR1 is LNHDA and CDR2 is SQIVND in the germline V gene (reference sequence). DNA for the CDR3: TGTGCCAGTAGTAGACACACTGGGGCCAACGTCCTGACTTTC. This encodes CASSRHTGANVLTF. The full variable domain, with the rest looked up from reference TRBV19 and TRBJ2-6, is DGGITQSPKYLFRKEGQNVTLSCEQNLNHDAMYWYRQDPGQGLRLIYYSQIVNDFQKGDIAEGYSVSREKKESFPLTVTSAQKNPTAFYLCASSRHTGANVLTFGAGSRLTVL.

This chain links TRBV6-5 with TRBJ2-7; 7 bases fit TRBD1. V was pared by 6 bases and J by 1 base, with 9 bases of the junction left unmatched. CDR3 length: 15 amino acids. CDR1 is MNHEY, CDR2 SVGAGI, per germline. DNA of the CDR3: TGTGCCAGCAGGCCAACCGGGACAGAGTCCTACGAGCAGTACTTC. Translating gives CASRPTGTESYEQYF.

The chain carries TRBV4-3 and TRBJ1-5; 8 bases match TRBD1. The trim removed 0 bases at V and 8 bases at J, leaving 6 bases unmatched. The CDR3 sequence is 15 residues long. Germline V gene lookup returns CDR1 LGHNA and CDR2 YSLEER. CDR3: CASSQERTGREPQHF. DNA of the CDR3: TGCGCCAGCAGCCAAGAGAGGACAGGGAGGGAGCCCCAGCATTTT.

This chain links TRBV9 with TRBJ1-3, with TRBD1 matching 8 bases. The CDR3 spans 15 residues. With 3 bases clipped from V and 3 bases from J, the junction kept 5 bases outside the gene matches. Germline V gene sequence: CDR1 SGDLS, CDR2 YYNGEE. The CDR3 region is CASSGWGTGGNTIYF. The DNA of the CDR3 is TGTGCCAGCAGCGGATGGGGGACAGGTGGAAACACCATATATTTT.

The V call is TRBV18, the J call TRBJ2-7, with 9 bases fitting TRBD1. With 2 bases clipped from V and 3 bases from J, the junction kept 14 bases outside the gene matches. Per germline, CDR1 KGHSH and CDR2 LQKENI. This CDR3 has 18 amino acids. The CDR3 protein is CASSPVRTGVQLSYEQYF. The CDR3 region has the DNA TGTGCCAGCTCACCAGTGAGGACAGGGGTTCAACTAAGCTACGAGCAGTACTTC. Drawing the rest from reference TRBV18 and TRBJ2-7, the complete variable domain is NAGVMQNPRHLVRRRGQEARLRCSPMKGHSHVYWYRQLPEEGLKFMVYLQKENIIDESGMPKERFSAEFPKEGPSILRIQQVVRGDSAAYFCASSPVRTGVQLSYEQYFGPGTRLTVT.

This sequence joins TRBV6-5 and TRBJ1-2, with TRBD1 matching over 7 bases. The V gene end was trimmed by 6 bases and the J gene end by 4 bases; junction bases not matched to a gene: 8. CDR3 length: 14 residues. Germline values: CDR1 MNHEY, CDR2 SVGAGI. CDR3 amino acids: CASRPQGGLYGYTF. Here the CDR3 DNA reads TGTGCCAGCAGGCCTCAGGGGGGCCTCTATGGCTACACCTTC.

The chain carries TRBV11-2 and TRBJ1-3; D call uncertain. Germline CDR1 and CDR2: SGHAT and FQNNGV. CDR3 size: 16 residues. The germline V and J ends were trimmed by 5 bases and 1 base, with 15 bases remaining between them. The CDR3 region is CASSPTPGRSGNTIYF. DNA for the CDR3: TGTGCCAGCAGCCCCACCCCCGGTCGATCTGGAAACACCATATATTTT.

The CDR3 sequence: CASSIGARNEQFF. In DNA form, the CDR3 reads TGTGCCAGCAGTATAGGGGCGCGGAATGAGCAGTTCTTC. V is TRBV11-3 and J is TRBJ2-1, with D tentatively TRBD1 (5 bases). The CDR3 is 13 residues long. Germline lookup yields CDR1 SGHNT and CDR2 YENEEA. Trimming shortened V by 6 bases and J by 7 bases, and 13 bases separated the two germline ends. The variable domain in full, with the rest retrieved from reference TRBV11-3 and TRBJ2-1, is EAGVVQSPRYKIIEKKQPVAFWCNPISGHNTLYWYLQNLGQGPELLIRYENEEAVDDSQLPKDRFSAERLKGVDSTLKIQPAELGDSAVYLCASSIGARNEQFFGPGTRLTVL.

A note on this clone: Other DNA variants within this sample encode the same CDR3. The chain has TRBV5-1 and TRBJ2-3; a weak D match, TRBD2 (5 bases). Trimming cost V 4 bases and J 0 bases, with 12 bases left between them. There are 15 residues in the CDR3. Germline values: CDR1 SGHRS, CDR2 YFSETQ. The DNA of the CDR3 is TGCGCCAGCAGCCCGGGCTGGACTAGCACAGATACGCAGTATTTT. Residues: CASSPGWTSTDTQYF. Full variable domain (missing parts from reference TRBV5-1 and TRBJ2-3): KAGVTQTPRYLIKTRGQQVTLSCSPISGHRSVSWYQQTPGQGLQFLFEYFSETQRNKGNFPGRFSGRQFSNSRSEMNVSTLELGDSALYLCASSPGWTSTDTQYFGPGTRLTVL.

This chain links TRBV6-6 with TRBJ2-7; 9 bases match TRBD1. CDR1 MNHNY and CDR2 SVGAGI come from the germline V gene (reference sequence). The ends lost 6 bases at V and 4 bases at J; junction bases unmatched: 4. CDR3 length: 13 residues. The CDR3 is CASRRTGEYEQYF. The CDR3, as DNA: TGTGCCAGCAGACGGACAGGGGAGTACGAGCAGTACTTC.

The J gene is TRBJ2-3, the V gene TRBV6-1; D ambiguous. CDR3 length: 13 amino acids. Trimming shortened V by 8 bases and J by 6 bases, and 15 bases separated the two germline ends. Germline-derived CDR1 and CDR2 are MNHNS and SASEGT. CDR3 bases: TGTGCCAGCCAGATTACCCGTTCCGATACGCAGTATTTT. Protein sequence: CASQITRSDTQYF.

In its sample, this clone was seen once. The V and J genes are TRBV5-5 and TRBJ2-2, with a weak D call TRBD2 (6 bases). The V and J ends lost 5 bases and 1 base respectively, with 12 bases between them. The CDR3 runs 15 residues. The germline gives CDR1 SGHKS, CDR2 YYEKEE (reference sequence). CDR3 in amino acids: CASSKEGRNTGELFF. The CDR3, as DNA: TGTGCCAGCAGTAAGGAGGGGCGGAACACCGGGGAGCTGTTTTTT.

This clone appeared a few times. The V call is TRBV9, the J call TRBJ2-1; D possibly corresponds to TRBD2 (5 bases). CDR1 and CDR2 (germline): SGDLS, YYNGEE. Trimming left V 6 bases short and J 7 bases short, with 20 bases between. This CDR3 has 15 amino acids. This chain's CDR3 is CASTVSGLRENEQFF. For the CDR3, the DNA is TGTGCCAGCACGGTCAGTGGGTTGAGGGAGAATGAGCAGTTCTTC.

This sequence joins TRBV4-1 and TRBJ2-7; 8 nucleotides agree with TRBD2. Germline V gene sequence: CDR1 MGHRA, CDR2 YSYEKL. Germline trimming cut 0 bases from V and 6 bases from J; bases unmatched to any gene: 13. The CDR3 length is 17 residues. In DNA form, the CDR3 reads TGCGCCAGCAGCCAAGAGAACGGGAGGGGCAGGGTTGGCGAGCAGTACTTC. Amino acids: CASSQENGRGRVGEQYF.

The chain combines TRBV5-1 with TRBJ2-5, with 10 bases matching TRBD2. The CDR3 is 15 amino acids. The junction had 3 bases not matched to a gene; V was cut back by 1 base and J by 3 bases. Germline loops: CDR1 SGHRS, CDR2 YFSETQ. The CDR3 here is CASSLSGREKETQYF. The CDR3 nucleotides read TGCGCCAGCAGCTTGAGCGGGAGGGAGAAAGAGACCCAGTACTTC.

The rearrangement links TRBV6-1 to TRBJ2-1; 7 nucleotides match TRBD2. The CDR3 is 17 amino acids. With V trimmed by 2 bases and J by 5 bases, 12 bases remained unmatched. Germline CDR1 MNHNS, CDR2 SASEGT. The CDR3 DNA reads TGTGCCAGCAGTGAACTAGCGGCCTTACCTGGGGACAATGAGCAGTTCTTC. Translation: CASSELAALPGDNEQFF.

The chain links TRBV5-1 to TRBJ2-7; TRBD2 might be the D (6 bases). Germline values: CDR1 SGHRS, CDR2 YFSETQ. There are 15 residues in the CDR3. V was cut by 0 bases and J by 3 bases, with 13 bases left in between. The CDR3 here is CASSLDTGGYYEQYF. CDR3 DNA sequence: TGCGCCAGCAGCTTGGACACCGGGGGATACTACGAGCAGTACTTC.

The chain carries TRBV12-5 and TRBJ2-7; 8 nucleotides line up with TRBD1. There are 17 residues in the CDR3. Germline loops: CDR1 LGHNT, CDR2 FRNRAP. J gave up 7 bases and V 2 bases, and 16 bases lay outside the gene matches. The CDR3 nucleotides are TGTGCTAGTGGTTTGCGATTACCGGGACAGGTCTTGGGGGAGCAGTACTTC. Protein sequence: CASGLRLPGQVLGEQYF.

The gene calls are TRBV5-1 and TRBJ2-7, with a tentative D call TRBD1 (6 bases). Trimming took 0 bases from V and 6 from J, leaving 19 bases between them. Per germline, CDR1 SGHRS and CDR2 YFSETQ. This CDR3 region has 16 residues. The CDR3 nucleotides are TGCGCCAGCAGCTTGGCCGTGACAGGAGCTACACGCGAGCAGTACTTC. This gives the protein CASSLAVTGATREQYF.

The chain recombines TRBV6-1 with TRBJ2-6; the D gene is possibly TRBD1 (5 bases). This CDR3 spans 14 amino acids. Trimming left V 5 bases short and J 4 bases short, with 9 bases between. CDR1 is MNHNS and CDR2 is SASEGT in the germline V gene. This CDR3 is CASSRGAGANVLTF. The CDR3 DNA follows: TGTGCCAGCAGTAGGGGTGCAGGGGCCAACGTCCTGACTTTC.

This chain joins TRBV5-6 and TRBJ2-5; 7 positions agree with TRBD2. The CDR3 sequence is 14 residues long. Germline V gene sequence: CDR1 SGHDT, CDR2 YYEEEE. The V gene end was trimmed by 1 base and the J gene end by 7 bases; junction bases not matched to a gene: 7. As DNA, the CDR3 is TGTGCCAGCAGCTTGCGACTAGCCAGCGGGACCCAGTACTTC. Translated: CASSLRLASGTQYF.

The chain employs TRBV9 and TRBJ1-2; TRBD1 matches at 10 bases. Per germline, CDR1 SGDLS and CDR2 YYNGEE. The CDR3 length is 16 residues. The V gene end was trimmed by 3 bases and the J gene end by 3 bases; junction bases not matched to a gene: 8. The CDR3 region is CASSARGQGFDYGYTF. The CDR3, as DNA: TGTGCCAGCAGCGCCCGGGGACAGGGGTTCGACTATGGCTACACCTTC.

The chain carries TRBV19 and TRBJ2-7, with 8 nucleotides matching TRBD1. After removal of 10 bases from V and 5 bases from J, the junction contained 13 bases not matched to a gene. The CDR3 is 14 residues long. Germline V lookup: CDR1 LNHDA, CDR2 SQIVND (reference sequence). CDR3 in DNA: TGTGCCACGAGAACAGGGGGAACAACGGACGAGCAGTACTTC. The encoded protein is CATRTGGTTDEQYF.

This clone has a handful of counts. The gene calls are TRBV2 and TRBJ1-1; a possible D gene is TRBD1 (5 bases). Germline CDR1 and CDR2: SNHLY and FYNNEI. CDR3 length: 14 residues. V lost 5 bases to trimming and J lost 4 bases, with 14 bases between them. The CDR3 loop reads CASSRQSGVTEAFF. CDR3 sequence (DNA): TGTGCCAGCAGTCGACAGTCTGGGGTCACTGAAGCTTTCTTT.